One TCR beta chain is described in this entry. Its antigen is still unknown. No quality values exist for individual bases; no much larger clone is one base distant. These data belong to a study of blood T cell repertoires in COVID-19 (dated by TCRdb to 2018 to 2020). Background on the whole study: Samples covering the acute and convalescent phases of COVID-19 were provided by collaborators in the United States, Italy and Spain. Samples were obtained from the ongoing ImmuneRACE study (first 160 participants) and from 1,254 subjects provided by 6 global collaborators. The prospective study material was composed of cDNA or gDNA derived from T cells, B-cell-depleted T cells, or PBMCs. A freely available public database, intended as a resource for researchers studying the immune response to SARS-CoV-2, is where the repertoires were released. The sample metadata nearly always contained a de-identified subject ID, COVID-19 status, age in years and sex. Where HLA class I and class II types were available, the types were taken from metadata supplied by the sample provider, not from assay-based typing. The dataset comprised deeply sampled blood TCRbeta repertoires from subjects exposed to, actively infected with, or recovered from COVID-19.

Overall results and qualifications from the work: The amount of clinical and demographic metadata varied by source and participant and was provided uncurated.

Collaborating institutions collected whole blood in K2EDTA tubes following their own protocols. For TCRbeta analysis, collaborators shipped samples in one of three forms: frozen whole blood, isolated PBMCs, or DNA extracted from either of those sample types. The immunoSEQ Assay, a bias-controlled multiplex PCR, was used to amplify TCRbeta CDR3 regions from genomic DNA. Per the authors' processing: The number of nucleated cells in each sample was estimated by amplification of reference gene primers within the assay. To quantify the absolute abundance of each unique TCRbeta CDR3 rearrangement, sequence reads were collapsed and filtered. For each sample, productive Simpson clonality was calculated as the square root of Simpson's diversity index across productive rearrangements. TCRdb obtained this table from immuneACCESS and retained in-frame rearrangements with V and J assigned. These tables miss some clones; where compared with another copy, unresolved V genes account for less than half of the shortfall, and the remainder is unexplained. V and J calls and clone size come straight from that table; D and trimming were deduced from the DNA. A total of about 5,600 clones appear in this sample, roughly 83% of them only once. Approximately 11% of the sample is in the top ten clones.

Inclusive of the bounding cysteine and phenylalanine, the CDR3 is 12 residues long. The retained sequence is limited to the CDR3, 36 bases, with the frame set at the first base. The germline V gene encodes CDR1 MGHRA and CDR2 YSYEKL. V gives up 5 bases and J gives up 6 bases, and the segment between their germline ends measures 9 bases. The sample taken for sequencing was peripheral blood. The sequence derives from a human donor in a cohort sampled during active COVID-19. The sequence links TRBV4-1 to TRBJ2-3, and TRBD2 may be the D gene, going by 5 matching bases. The DNA sequence is TGCGCCAGCAGCTCCCCGGGGGATACGCAGTATTTT. This translates into CASSSPGDTQYF.